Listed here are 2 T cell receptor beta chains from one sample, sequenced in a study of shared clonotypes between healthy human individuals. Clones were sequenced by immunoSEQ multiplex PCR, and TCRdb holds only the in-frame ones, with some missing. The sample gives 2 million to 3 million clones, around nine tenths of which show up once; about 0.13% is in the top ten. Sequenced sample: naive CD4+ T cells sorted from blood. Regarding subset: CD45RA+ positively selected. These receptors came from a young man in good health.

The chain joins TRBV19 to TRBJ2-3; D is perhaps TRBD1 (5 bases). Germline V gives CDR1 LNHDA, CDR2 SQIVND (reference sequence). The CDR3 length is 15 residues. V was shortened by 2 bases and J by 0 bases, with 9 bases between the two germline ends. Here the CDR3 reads CASSIRGQSTDTQYF. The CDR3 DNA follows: TGTGCCAGTAGTATAAGGGGTCAGAGCACAGATACGCAGTATTTT.

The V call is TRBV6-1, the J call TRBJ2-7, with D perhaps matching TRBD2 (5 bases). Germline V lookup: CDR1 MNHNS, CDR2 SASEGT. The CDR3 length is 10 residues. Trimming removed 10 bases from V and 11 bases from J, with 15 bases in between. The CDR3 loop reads CATVSGKKYF. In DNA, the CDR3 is TGTGCCACCGTCTCGGGGAAGAAGTACTTC.